This T cell receptor beta chain was retrieved from a study of blood T cell repertoires in COVID-19. Living in 24 US areas, the participants were between about 18 and 90 years of age. Germline CDR1 and CDR2: ENHRY and SYGVKD. The CDR3 spans 14 residues. V shed 3 bases and J 9 bases; nucleotides not matched to a gene: 6. Data came from immunoSEQ multiplex PCR; TCRdb stores just in-frame clones and leaves some out. The table includes 200,000 to 300,000 clones, around 86% detected once. Material for sequencing was PBMCs or T cells enriched from blood (not recorded which). V is TRBV10-3 and J is TRBJ2-7; 12 bases map to TRBD2. The source is a woman in her thirties or forties with acute COVID-19. This CDR3 reads CAISEGTSGPPQYF. CDR3 DNA: TGTGCCATCAGTGAAGGGACTAGCGGGCCCCCGCAGTACTTC.